This T cell receptor (beta chain) comes out of a study of CD4 T cells in relation to SARS-CoV-2 and coronaviruses. Study in general: After roughly 11 days of antigen culture, PBMC TCR beta CDR3s were sequenced.

Findings and limits, study-wide: Around two thirds of donors had memory CD4+ clonotypes crossrecognizing SARS-CoV-2 and common cold coronavirus spike. Compared with monoreactive clones, crossreactive clones showed significantly weaker SARS-CoV-2 expansion.

Concerning this clone itself: Its specificity is not known.

Assay: immunoSEQ multiplex PCR; the TCRdb copy retains only in-frame clones and omits some. This table has about 36,000 clones, around 77% appearing once. The CDR3 is 12 amino acids. Germline lookup yields CDR1 SNHLY and CDR2 FYNNEI. The germline V and J ends were trimmed by 2 bases and 4 bases, with 5 bases remaining between them. This sequence was found in an adult with COVID-19. The chain employs TRBV2 and TRBJ2-5; D gene ambiguous. The sequenced material came from memory CD4+ T cells from PBMCs, cultured in vitro. The CDR3 loop reads CASSEIGETQYF. CDR3 coding DNA: TGTGCCAGCAGTGAAATAGGAGAGACCCAGTACTTC.